Listed below are T cell receptor beta chains from one sample, sequenced in a study of siplizumab effects on memory and regulatory T cells. The data were produced by immunoSEQ multiplex PCR, yet TCRdb's version contains in-frame clones alone and is incomplete. The table has about 87,000 clones, about 87% seen once. What was sequenced was CD4+ T cells sorted from blood. The receptors derive from a human donor in good health. Both conserved end residues are part of each CDR3. Each record gives: J gene, clone size, V gene, D gene, CDR3 DNA, CDR3 protein. D genes are given only for firm matches. Size is omitted from some rows. Given values are once, few, many or a class for expanded clones.

j_call: TRBJ1-2; clone_size: -; v_call: TRBV15; d_call: -; cdr3_nt: TGTGCCACCAGCAGAGCTGCGGGTTCGTATGGCTACACCTTC; cdr3_aa: CATSRAAGSYGYTF
j_call: TRBJ2-4; clone_size: -; v_call: TRBV11-3; d_call: TRBD1; cdr3_nt: TGTGCCAGCAGCCTAAATCCGACAGGGGCGGCCAAAAACATTCAGTACTTC; cdr3_aa: CASSLNPTGAAKNIQYF
j_call: TRBJ2-1; clone_size: -; v_call: TRBV27; d_call: TRBD2; cdr3_nt: TGTGCCAGCACCCCCCGGTGGACTAGCGGGTACAATGAGCAGTTCTTC; cdr3_aa: CASTPRWTSGYNEQFF
j_call: TRBJ2-7; clone_size: -; v_call: TRBV6-1; d_call: TRBD2; cdr3_nt: TGTGCCAGCAGTGAAGTCAGGGCTAGCGGTTCCTACGAGCAGTACTTC; cdr3_aa: CASSEVRASGSYEQYF
j_call: TRBJ1-1; clone_size: -; v_call: TRBV6-5; d_call: -; cdr3_nt: TGTGCCAGCAGTTACTCACCCAGGGGATCCAAGGCTGAAGCTTTCTTT; cdr3_aa: CASSYSPRGSKAEAFF
j_call: TRBJ1-4; clone_size: few; v_call: TRBV30; d_call: TRBD1; cdr3_nt: TGTGCCTGGACCAAGGGACAGGGAAGCGAAAAACTGTTTTTT; cdr3_aa: CAWTKGQGSEKLFF
j_call: TRBJ2-7; clone_size: -; v_call: TRBV7-2; d_call: TRBD1; cdr3_nt: TGTGCCAGCAGCCCTTCTGAAGGGACAGGGAGATTC; cdr3_aa: CASSPSEGTGRF
j_call: TRBJ2-7; clone_size: -; v_call: TRBV10-3; d_call: -; cdr3_nt: TGTGCCATCAGTGAGTCGGGGTACGAGCAGTACTTC; cdr3_aa: CAISESGYEQYF
j_call: TRBJ2-3; clone_size: -; v_call: TRBV6-1; d_call: TRBD2; cdr3_nt: TGTGCCTCCAGAGCGGGAGGGTTCGCTACGCAGTATTTT; cdr3_aa: CASRAGGFATQYF
j_call: TRBJ2-5; clone_size: -; v_call: TRBV7-3; d_call: TRBD2; cdr3_nt: TGTGCCAGCAGCCCCAGGGAGGGATCGGGGACCCAGTACTTC; cdr3_aa: CASSPREGSGTQYF
j_call: TRBJ1-1; clone_size: -; v_call: TRBV5-1; d_call: TRBD1; cdr3_nt: TGCGCCAGCAGCAACCGACAGGGGGCTAGGGCTTTCTTT; cdr3_aa: CASSNRQGARAFF
j_call: TRBJ1-2; clone_size: -; v_call: TRBV6-5; d_call: -; cdr3_nt: TGTGCCAGCAGTTACTCACGGGGGGCCGATGGCTACACCTTC; cdr3_aa: CASSYSRGADGYTF
j_call: TRBJ1-5; clone_size: -; v_call: TRBV7-9; d_call: TRBD1; cdr3_nt: TGTGCCAGCAGCTTGGGGACAGGGCATAGCAATCAGCCCCAGCATTTT; cdr3_aa: CASSLGTGHSNQPQHF
j_call: TRBJ2-3; clone_size: -; v_call: TRBV19; d_call: -; cdr3_nt: TGTGCCAGTAGTTGGGCAGACTCCACAGATACGCAGTATTTT; cdr3_aa: CASSWADSTDTQYF
j_call: TRBJ2-1; clone_size: -; v_call: TRBV4-1; d_call: TRBD2; cdr3_nt: TGCGCCAGCAGCCGGAATGAGGGACTAGCGGAACACAATGAGCAGTTCTTC; cdr3_aa: CASSRNEGLAEHNEQFF
j_call: TRBJ1-5; clone_size: -; v_call: TRBV19; d_call: -; cdr3_nt: TGTGCCAGTATGATCGGCAATCAGCCCCAGCATTTT; cdr3_aa: CASMIGNQPQHF
j_call: TRBJ2-1; clone_size: -; v_call: TRBV7-9; d_call: TRBD1; cdr3_nt: TGTGCCAGCAGCTTTCAGGGGGTCGGACGATTGGGGAATGAGCAGTTCTTC; cdr3_aa: CASSFQGVGRLGNEQFF
j_call: TRBJ1-1; clone_size: few; v_call: TRBV30; d_call: -; cdr3_nt: TGTGCCTGGAGTCGTAACGAGCCGGCCTTCTTT; cdr3_aa: CAWSRNEPAFF
j_call: TRBJ1-5; clone_size: once; v_call: TRBV28; d_call: -; cdr3_nt: TGTGCCAGCAACCAGATTAATAGCAATCAGCCCCAGCATTTT; cdr3_aa: CASNQINSNQPQHF
j_call: TRBJ2-3; clone_size: -; v_call: TRBV28; d_call: -; cdr3_nt: TGTGCCATTCGGGGGCCGGGACAGAGCACAGATACGCAGTATTTT; cdr3_aa: CAIRGPGQSTDTQYF
j_call: TRBJ1-1; clone_size: few; v_call: TRBV19; d_call: TRBD1; cdr3_nt: TGTGCCAGTAGTATCACCCTGGGAACAGGGGGGTCTTCTTTCTTT; cdr3_aa: CASSITLGTGGSSFF
j_call: TRBJ2-1; clone_size: -; v_call: TRBV5-4; d_call: TRBD2; cdr3_nt: TGTGCCAGCAGCTTCGGAGGGAGGGCTTCCTACAATGAGCAGTTCTTC; cdr3_aa: CASSFGGRASYNEQFF
j_call: TRBJ2-1; clone_size: -; v_call: TRBV10-3; d_call: TRBD2; cdr3_nt: TGTGCCATCTCACTGACTAGCGGGAGCTACAATGAGCAGTTCTTC; cdr3_aa: CAISLTSGSYNEQFF
j_call: TRBJ2-1; clone_size: -; v_call: TRBV15; d_call: TRBD2; cdr3_nt: TGTGCCACCAGGGGAGGGAGTTACAATGAGCAGTTCTTC; cdr3_aa: CATRGGSYNEQFF
j_call: TRBJ2-7; clone_size: -; v_call: TRBV7-6; d_call: TRBD2; cdr3_nt: TGTGCCAGCAGTCCCACTGCAGCGGGAGGAGAGCAGTACTTC; cdr3_aa: CASSPTAAGGEQYF
j_call: TRBJ1-3; clone_size: once; v_call: TRBV6-5; d_call: -; cdr3_nt: TGTGCCAGCAGCCAACAGGGTTCGGGAAACACCATATATTTT; cdr3_aa: CASSQQGSGNTIYF
j_call: TRBJ1-4; clone_size: -; v_call: TRBV19; d_call: TRBD1; cdr3_nt: TGTGCCAGTAGTCCCAGGGGGAGATTGGATGAAAAACTGTTTTTT; cdr3_aa: CASSPRGRLDEKLFF
j_call: TRBJ2-6; clone_size: -; v_call: TRBV9; d_call: TRBD2; cdr3_nt: TGTGCCAGCACCCCGGGGGGCTCTGGGGCCAACGTCCTGACTTTC; cdr3_aa: CASTPGGSGANVLTF
j_call: TRBJ1-3; clone_size: once; v_call: TRBV7-9; d_call: -; cdr3_nt: TGTGCCAGCAGCTTAGGAGACAAGATCTCTGGAAACACCATATATTTT; cdr3_aa: CASSLGDKISGNTIYF
j_call: TRBJ2-5; clone_size: -; v_call: TRBV7-3; d_call: TRBD1; cdr3_nt: TGTGCCAGCAGCGAGAGAATGAGGGGGCCACAAGAGACCCAGTACTTC; cdr3_aa: CASSERMRGPQETQYF
j_call: TRBJ2-3; clone_size: -; v_call: TRBV12-5; d_call: TRBD2; cdr3_nt: TGTGCTAGTGGTCGCCATCGGCGCGGACTAGCGGGACCCGGATTCACAGATACGCAGTATTTT; cdr3_aa: CASGRHRRGLAGPGFTDTQYF
j_call: TRBJ1-1; clone_size: -; v_call: TRBV4-2; d_call: -; cdr3_nt: TGTGCCAGCAGCCAAGTGTTTCGGACCAGCCCTGAAGCTTTCTTT; cdr3_aa: CASSQVFRTSPEAFF
j_call: TRBJ2-2; clone_size: -; v_call: TRBV11-2; d_call: -; cdr3_nt: TGTGCCAGCAGCGCCACAGGGCGGAAGGACACCGGGGAGCTGTTTTTT; cdr3_aa: CASSATGRKDTGELFF
j_call: TRBJ2-2; clone_size: -; v_call: TRBV10-1; d_call: -; cdr3_nt: TGCGCCAGCAGTGAGTCGAGCAGCAACGGGGAGCTGTTTTTT; cdr3_aa: CASSESSSNGELFF
j_call: TRBJ2-5; clone_size: -; v_call: TRBV7-2; d_call: -; cdr3_nt: TGTGCCAGCAGCAAGAACCGCCAAGAGACCCAGTACTTC; cdr3_aa: CASSKNRQETQYF
j_call: TRBJ1-5; clone_size: once; v_call: TRBV29-1; d_call: -; cdr3_nt: TGCAGCGCTGGGGAAAATCCCAATCAGCCCCAGCATTTT; cdr3_aa: CSAGENPNQPQHF
j_call: TRBJ2-7; clone_size: -; v_call: TRBV15; d_call: -; cdr3_nt: TGTGCCACCAGCAAGCGAGGGGGGACAGTGACCTACGAGCAGTACTTC; cdr3_aa: CATSKRGGTVTYEQYF